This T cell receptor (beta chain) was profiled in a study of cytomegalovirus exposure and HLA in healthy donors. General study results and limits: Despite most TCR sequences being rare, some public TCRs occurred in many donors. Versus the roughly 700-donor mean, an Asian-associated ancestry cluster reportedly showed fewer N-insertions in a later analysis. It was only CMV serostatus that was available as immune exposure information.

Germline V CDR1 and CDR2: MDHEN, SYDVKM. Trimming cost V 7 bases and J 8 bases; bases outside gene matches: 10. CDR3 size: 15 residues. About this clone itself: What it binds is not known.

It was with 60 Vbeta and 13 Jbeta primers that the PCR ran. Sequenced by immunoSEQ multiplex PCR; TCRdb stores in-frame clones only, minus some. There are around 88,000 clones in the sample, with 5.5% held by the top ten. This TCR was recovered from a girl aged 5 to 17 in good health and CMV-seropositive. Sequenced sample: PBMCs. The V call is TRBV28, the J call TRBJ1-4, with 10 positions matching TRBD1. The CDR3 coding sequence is TGTGCCAGCAACCGATCCGGGACAGGGGAAGAAAAACTGTTTTTT. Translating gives CASNRSGTGEEKLFF.